The 5 T cell receptor beta chains in this list originate from one sample, sequenced in a study of T-cell reconstitution after alpha-beta-depleted transplantation in children listed by TCRdb under 2016. The treatment or condition label for this specimen denotes: allogeneic hematopoietic cell transplantation with graft depleted of TCRalphabeta T cells and CD19 B cells. Library preparation was by PCR. Reads for this sample came from an Illumina HiSeq 2500. TCR library preparation used molecular barcoding, with unique molecular identifiers applied to normalize quantification of the TCRbeta repertoire. TCRdb redid the processing of the public reads, applying fastp at Q25 and MiXCR, and retained in-frame beta chains. CDR3 protein sequences are deduplicated, and each keeps its most common genes and DNA. The sample includes 750,000 to 950,000 distinct CDR3 sequences, with 15% to 20% observed a single time. The ten biggest clones cover around 5% of the sample.

This material consisted of PBMCs, mostly from graft donor cells, taken 360 days after TCRalphabeta/CD19-depleted stem cell transplant. The receptors stem from a male patient younger than 18 who had a stem cell transplant for acute lymphoblastic leukemia, so the T cells may come from the graft donor.

The chain links TRBV10-3 to TRBJ1-6; D unresolved. Germline V gene sequence: CDR1 ENHRY, CDR2 SYGVKD. The germline V and J ends were trimmed by 3 bases and 4 bases, with 7 bases remaining between them. The CDR3 runs to 14 residues. The CDR3, as DNA: TGTGCCATCAGTGAAACAGCTTATAATTCACCCCTCCACTTT. Protein product: CAISETAYNSPLHF.

Concerning this clonotype: At one boundary the junction diverges from the germline segment, which might be a read error. The rearrangement uses TRBV4-1 and TRBJ1-5; D call uncertain. The CDR3 is 12 amino acids. The germline gives CDR1 MGHRA, CDR2 YSYEKL. CDR3 amino acids: CASSPGLQPQHF. CDR3 in DNA: TGTGCCAGCAGCCCCGGGCTCCAGCCCCAGCATTTT.

In this sample, this clonotype turned up many times. V and J are TRBV29-1 and TRBJ2-1, with 15 nucleotides matching TRBD2. The CDR3 loop spans 16 amino acids. CDR1 is SQVTM, CDR2 ANQGSEA, per germline. With 0 bases clipped from V and 10 bases from J, the junction kept 7 bases outside the gene matches. The CDR3 nucleotides are TGCAGCGTTGAAGACCCAACGGGACTAGCGGGAGGCGAGCAGTTCTTC. Its protein is CSVEDPTGLAGGEQFF.

The gene calls are TRBV5-1 and TRBJ2-5; no reliable D call. This CDR3 spans 15 amino acids. V was cut by 2 bases and J by 1 base, with 12 bases left in between. Germline V gene sequence: CDR1 SGHRS, CDR2 YFSETQ. The chain's CDR3 is CASSFGPQRQETQYF. The CDR3 region has the DNA TGCGCCAGCAGCTTCGGGCCCCAGCGCCAAGAGACCCAGTACTTC.

This clonotype was counted many times. The chain combines TRBV20-1 with TRBJ2-1; D is uncertain. The length of the CDR3 is 13 residues. Germline loops: CDR1 DFQATT, CDR2 SNEGSKA (reference sequence). Deletions cut 3 bases from V and 6 bases from J, with 12 bases between. The CDR3: CSARAILFNEQFF. CDR3 in DNA: TGCAGTGCTAGGGCAATCCTATTCAATGAGCAGTTCTTC.